Given below is one T cell receptor beta chain in context. What it recognizes is unknown. At one of its ends the junction is not consistent with the germline gene, which may arise from a read error. CDR1 MGHRA and CDR2 YSYEKL come from the germline V gene. The CDR3 is 17 amino acids. Unsorted bulk tissue, roughly 19-33 mg of it, served as the source for co-extraction of RNA and DNA. This record comes from a study of tumor-infiltrating lymphocytes in primary liver carcinoma. Study observations and caveats: The proportion of top clones found throughout all five tumor regions was only about 7-24%. Tumor top-250-clone fraction significantly exceeded that of blood (p = 0.039).

Making TCR beta cDNA involved 400 to 600 ng total RNA and a constant-region primer. For TCR beta, libraries were produced by three nested multiplex PCR rounds using slightly modified ARM-PCR. A C-beta reverse primer was combined with TRBV1-TRBV30 forward primers in the first two PCR rounds, and each round had 10 cycles. TCRdb redid the calling of the multiplex PCR reads with MiXCR, one entry per CDR3 protein. The sample has about 210,000 distinct CDR3 sequences, around four fifths seen once; the top ten hold around 18%. The material sequenced was tumor tissue from primary liver carcinoma. The clonotype was recovered from a man aged 40-50 years with primary liver carcinoma and hepatitis B virus infection. This sequence joins TRBV4-1 and TRBJ1-3; D unresolved. The CDR3 region is CDSSQQRTAGAGNNIYF. CDR3 nucleotides: TGCGACAGCAGCCAACAAAGAACGGCGGGAGCTGGAAACAACATATATTTT.